Below, 4 T cell receptor beta chains from the same sample are listed, as sequenced in a study of blood T cell repertoires in COVID-19. Sequenced by immunoSEQ multiplex PCR; TCRdb stores in-frame clones only, minus some. The sample has about 74,000 clones, around 82% seen once. The sequenced material came from peripheral blood. The receptor set was obtained from a human donor in a cohort sampled during active COVID-19.

This chain joins TRBV29-1 and TRBJ2-3, with D perhaps matching TRBD1 (6 bases). Trimming removed 7 bases from V and 5 bases from J, with 13 bases in between. The CDR3 has 12 amino acids. Looked up from germline, CDR1 is SQVTM and CDR2 is ANQGSEA. The CDR3 nucleotides are TGCAGCGGGACAGATTTCTTAGATACGCAGTATTTT. Translated, it gives CSGTDFLDTQYF.

This chain connects TRBV10-1 to TRBJ2-7; 8 nucleotides line up with TRBD1. Germline values: CDR1 WNHNN, CDR2 SYGVQD (reference sequence). J gave up 0 bases and V 5 bases, and 9 bases lay outside the gene matches. This CDR3 has 16 amino acids. The CDR3 DNA reads TGCGCCAGCAGTCCCGGGACAGGTTTTAGCTCCTACGAGCAGTACTTC. Residues: CASSPGTGFSSYEQYF.

This chain joins TRBV5-1 and TRBJ2-7; 7 positions match TRBD1. The V gene's germline CDR1 is SGHRS and CDR2 YFSETQ. The J segment lost 5 bases and the V segment lost 4 bases, leaving 12 bases of the junction unmatched. This CDR3 has 15 residues. CDR3 in amino acids: CASSDPETGTHEQYF. The CDR3, as DNA: TGCGCCAGCAGCGATCCCGAGACAGGGACCCACGAGCAGTACTTC.

The V call is TRBV30, the J call TRBJ2-2; D is perhaps TRBD1 (6 bases). The CDR3 spans 16 residues. Between the trimmed V and J ends, which lost 3 bases and 5 bases, there was a span of 19 bases. Germline V gene lookup returns CDR1 GTSNPN and CDR2 SVGIG (reference sequence). CDR3 nucleotides: TGTGCCTGGAGCCCATTGGGGGCAGGGCCGACCGGGGAGCTGTTTTTT. It is translated as CAWSPLGAGPTGELFF.